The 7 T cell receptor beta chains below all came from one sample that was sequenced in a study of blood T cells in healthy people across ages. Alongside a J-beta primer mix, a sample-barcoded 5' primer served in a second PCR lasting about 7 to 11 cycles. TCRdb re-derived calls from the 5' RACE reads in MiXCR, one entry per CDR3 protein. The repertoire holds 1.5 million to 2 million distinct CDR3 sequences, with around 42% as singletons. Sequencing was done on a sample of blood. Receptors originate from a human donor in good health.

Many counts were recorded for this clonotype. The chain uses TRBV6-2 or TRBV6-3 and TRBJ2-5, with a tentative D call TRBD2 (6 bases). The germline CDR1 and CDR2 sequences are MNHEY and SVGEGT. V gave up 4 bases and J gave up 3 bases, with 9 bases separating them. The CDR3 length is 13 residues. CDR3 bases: TGTGCCAGCAGTTTACGGACTAAAGAGACCCAGTACTTC. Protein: CASSLRTKETQYF.

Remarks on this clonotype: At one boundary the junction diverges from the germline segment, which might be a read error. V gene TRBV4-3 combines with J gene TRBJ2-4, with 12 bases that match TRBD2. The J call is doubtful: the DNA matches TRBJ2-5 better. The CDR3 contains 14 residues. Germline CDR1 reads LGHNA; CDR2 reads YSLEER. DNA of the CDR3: TGCCCCAGCAGCCAAGCTAGCGGGAGGGGGACCCAGTACTTC. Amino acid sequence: CPSSQASGRGTQYF.

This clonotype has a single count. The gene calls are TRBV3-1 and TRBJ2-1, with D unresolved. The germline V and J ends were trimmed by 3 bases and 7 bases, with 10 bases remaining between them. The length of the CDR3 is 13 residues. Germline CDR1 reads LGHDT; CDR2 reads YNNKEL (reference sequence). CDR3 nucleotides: TGTGCCAGCAGCCAGCTGCAACCAAATGAGCAGTTCTTC. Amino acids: CASSQLQPNEQFF.

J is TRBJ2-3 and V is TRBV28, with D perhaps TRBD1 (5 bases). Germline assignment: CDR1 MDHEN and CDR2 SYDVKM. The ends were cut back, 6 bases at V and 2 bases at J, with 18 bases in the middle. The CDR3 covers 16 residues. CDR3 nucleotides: TGTGCCAGCAGCCCGACACAGGTAGAATCCACAGATACGCAGTATTTT. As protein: CASSPTQVESTDTQYF.

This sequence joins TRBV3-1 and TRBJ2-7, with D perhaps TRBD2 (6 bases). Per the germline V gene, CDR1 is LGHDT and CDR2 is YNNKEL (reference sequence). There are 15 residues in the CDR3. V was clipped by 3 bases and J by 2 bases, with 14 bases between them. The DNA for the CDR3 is TGTGCCAGCAGCCAGAATAGCGGTGTCACCTACGAGCAGTACTTC. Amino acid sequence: CASSQNSGVTYEQYF.

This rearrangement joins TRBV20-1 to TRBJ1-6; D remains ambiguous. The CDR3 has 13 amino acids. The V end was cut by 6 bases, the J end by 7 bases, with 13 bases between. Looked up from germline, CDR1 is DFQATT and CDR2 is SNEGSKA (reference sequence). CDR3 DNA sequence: TGCAGTGCCGTTACTGCCCCGAATTCACCCCTCCACTTT. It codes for CSAVTAPNSPLHF.

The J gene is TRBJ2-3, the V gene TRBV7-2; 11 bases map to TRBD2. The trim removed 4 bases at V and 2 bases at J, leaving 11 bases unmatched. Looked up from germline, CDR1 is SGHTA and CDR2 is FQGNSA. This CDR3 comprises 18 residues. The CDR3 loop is CASSSLWASGGTTDTQYF. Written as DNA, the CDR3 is TGTGCCAGCAGCTCGCTGTGGGCTAGCGGGGGGACCACAGATACGCAGTATTTT.